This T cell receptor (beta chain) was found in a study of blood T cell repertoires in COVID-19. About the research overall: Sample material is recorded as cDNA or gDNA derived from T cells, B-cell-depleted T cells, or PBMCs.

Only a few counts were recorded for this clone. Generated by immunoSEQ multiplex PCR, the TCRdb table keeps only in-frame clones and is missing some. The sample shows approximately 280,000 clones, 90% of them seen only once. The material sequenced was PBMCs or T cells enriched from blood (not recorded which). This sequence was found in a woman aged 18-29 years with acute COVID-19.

The CDR3 nucleotides are TGTGCCAGCAGTCCAAACTCTCGCGCGGGAGGCCATGAGACCCAGTACTTC. Its protein is CASSPNSRAGGHETQYF. This chain links TRBV27 with TRBJ2-5, with TRBD2 matching over 8 bases. Looked up from germline, CDR1 is MNHEY and CDR2 is SMNVEV (reference sequence). The CDR3 extends over 17 amino acids. J gave up 5 bases and V 5 bases, and 16 bases lay outside the gene matches.